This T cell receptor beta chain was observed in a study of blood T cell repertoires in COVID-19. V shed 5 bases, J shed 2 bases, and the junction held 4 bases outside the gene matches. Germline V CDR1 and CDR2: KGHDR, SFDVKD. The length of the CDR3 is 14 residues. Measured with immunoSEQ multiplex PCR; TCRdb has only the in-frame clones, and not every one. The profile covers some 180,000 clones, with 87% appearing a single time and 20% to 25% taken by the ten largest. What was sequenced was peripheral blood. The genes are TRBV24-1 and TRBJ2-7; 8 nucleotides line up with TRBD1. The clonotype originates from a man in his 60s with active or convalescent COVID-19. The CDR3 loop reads CATSVGQGAYEQYF. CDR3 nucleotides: TGTGCCACCAGTGTCGGACAGGGCGCCTACGAGCAGTACTTC.